Below are 27 T cell receptor beta chains sequenced from a single sample in a study of blood T cell repertoires in COVID-19. Generated by immunoSEQ multiplex PCR, the TCRdb table keeps only in-frame clones and is missing some. Among approximately 120,000 clones listed, 79% were seen once. The specimen was peripheral blood. Source of these receptors: a man aged 35-49 years with active or convalescent COVID-19.

The chain joins TRBV30 to TRBJ1-1; 7 bases line up with TRBD1. The CDR3 spans 13 residues. Germline-derived CDR1 and CDR2 are GTSNPN and SVGIG (reference sequence). The ends lost 0 bases at V and 6 bases at J; junction bases unmatched: 4. The CDR3 nucleotides are TGTGCCTGGAGTGTACGACAGGGCGCTGAAGCTTTCTTT. It codes for CAWSVRQGAEAFF.

J is TRBJ1-1 and V is TRBV5-1, with D tentatively TRBD1 (6 bases). The CDR3 is made up of 15 amino acids. CDR1 is SGHRS, CDR2 YFSETQ, per germline. V lost 0 bases, J lost 0 bases, and 9 bases lay in between. DNA for the CDR3: TGCGCCAGCAGCTTGGATCAGGGGATGAACACTGAAGCTTTCTTT. Residues: CASSLDQGMNTEAFF.

The V gene is TRBV9, the J gene TRBJ1-4; possible D gene TRBD1, 5 bases. Trimming shortened V by 0 bases and J by 5 bases, and 11 bases separated the two germline ends. CDR1 is SGDLS, CDR2 YYNGEE, per germline. The CDR3 is 15 amino acids. The CDR3 loop is CASSVEGALNEKLFF. The CDR3 nucleotides are TGTGCCAGCAGCGTAGAAGGGGCTCTAAATGAAAAACTGTTTTTT. Using reference TRBV9 and TRBJ1-4 for the parts outside the CDR3, the full variable domain is DSGVTQTPKHLITATGQRVTLRCSPRSGDLSVYWYQQSLDQGLQFLIQYYNGEERAKGNILERFSAQQFPDLHSELNLSSLELGDSALYFCASSVEGALNEKLFFGSGTQLSVL.

This clone was found a few times. This chain links TRBV2 with TRBJ1-2; D is perhaps TRBD1 (5 bases). Germline loops: CDR1 SNHLY, CDR2 FYNNEI. The V end lost 1 base, the J end lost 3 bases, and 6 bases lay between the germline ends. The CDR3 spans 13 residues. The DNA of the CDR3 is TGTGCCAGCAGTGAAGGGGGGGACTATGGCTACACCTTC. It specifies CASSEGGDYGYTF.

The chain has TRBV6-2 or TRBV6-3 and TRBJ2-6; 7 bases fit TRBD1. From germline, CDR1 is MNHEY and CDR2 SVGEGT. This CDR3 has 16 amino acids. Trimming removed 4 bases from V and 0 bases from J; junction bases left unmatched: 3. The CDR3 loop reads CASSLTGYSGANVLTF. CDR3 sequence (DNA): TGTGCCAGCAGTTTGACAGGGTACTCTGGGGCCAACGTCCTGACTTTC.

CDR3 sequence: CASSRTGGNGNTIYF. CDR3 sequence (DNA): TGTGCCAGCAGTCGGACAGGGGGAAATGGAAACACCATATATTTT. The V call is TRBV6-5, the J call TRBJ1-3; TRBD1 matches 10 bases. The ends lost 5 bases at V and 3 bases at J; junction bases unmatched: 4. The CDR3 spans 15 residues. Germline loops: CDR1 MNHEY, CDR2 SVGAGI.

V gene TRBV6-5 combines with J gene TRBJ2-7; D unresolved. The V end lost 6 bases, the J end lost 10 bases, and 13 bases lay between the germline ends. The germline CDR1 and CDR2 sequences are MNHEY and SVGAGI. The CDR3 runs to 11 residues. The CDR3 protein is CASRRARSQYF. The CDR3 DNA reads TGTGCCAGCAGGAGAGCGAGGTCCCAGTACTTC.

The J gene is TRBJ1-4, the V gene TRBV29-1, with TRBD1 matching 8 bases. V was clipped by 4 bases and J by 8 bases; unmatched bases: 6. Germline values: CDR1 SQVTM, CDR2 ANQGSEA. The CDR3 consists of 13 residues. The CDR3 here is CSVAQGAREKLFF. CDR3 in DNA: TGCAGCGTTGCCCAGGGGGCGAGAGAAAAACTGTTTTTT.

The V and J genes are TRBV9 and TRBJ2-1; a weak D match, TRBD2 (5 bases). Germline V gene lookup returns CDR1 SGDLS and CDR2 YYNGEE. V dropped 4 bases and J dropped 3 bases, with 8 bases sitting between them. The CDR3 runs 13 residues. The CDR3: CASSPGNYNEQFF. The CDR3 bases are TGTGCCAGCAGCCCCGGGAACTACAATGAGCAGTTCTTC.

The rearrangement uses TRBV19 and TRBJ1-2; tentative D call: TRBD1 (6 bases). The germline V gene encodes CDR1 LNHDA and CDR2 SQIVND (reference sequence). V was cut by 6 bases and J by 7 bases, with 15 bases left in between. The CDR3 totals 13 residues. The CDR3 coding sequence is TGTGCCAGTAGGGTTGGGGGGGCGCTTGGCTACACCTTC. Residues: CASRVGGALGYTF. The full variable domain, in which reference TRBV19 and TRBJ1-2 provide the parts outside the CDR3, is DGGITQSPKYLFRKEGQNVTLSCEQNLNHDAMYWYRQDPGQGLRLIYYSQIVNDFQKGDIAEGYSVSREKKESFPLTVTSAQKNPTAFYLCASRVGGALGYTFGSGTRLTVV.

Only one count was recorded for this clone. The V gene is TRBV5-1, the J gene TRBJ2-1; 9 bases are shared with TRBD1. The CDR3 covers 12 residues. Germline V gene sequence: CDR1 SGHRS, CDR2 YFSETQ. Trimming cost V 3 bases and J 16 bases; bases outside gene matches: 8. DNA of the CDR3: TGCGCCAGCAGCTCCGGGGGACAGGGCCAATTCTTC. It translates to CASSSGGQGQFF.

The V gene is TRBV11-3, the J gene TRBJ1-4; D unclear. Deletions cut 5 bases from V and 7 bases from J, with 20 bases between. There are 16 residues in the CDR3. Germline CDR1 SGHNT, CDR2 YENEEA. CDR3 loop: CASSETSGREREKLFF. CDR3 nucleotide sequence: TGTGCCAGCAGCGAAACCTCCGGGAGGGAGCGTGAAAAACTGTTTTTT.

The chain links TRBV3-1 (or the pseudogene TRBV3-2) to TRBJ1-1; 8 bases match TRBD1. The length of the CDR3 is 14 residues. V was clipped by 5 bases and J by 10 bases; unmatched bases: 12. Germline V gene lookup returns CDR1 LGHDT and CDR2 YNNKEL (reference sequence). The CDR3: CASSTGQGSLRAFF. The CDR3 nucleotides read TGTGCCAGCAGCACCGGACAGGGTAGTCTAAGAGCTTTCTTT.

The chain joins TRBV6-1 to TRBJ1-2; 8 nucleotides match TRBD1. CDR1 is MNHNS and CDR2 is SASEGT in the germline V gene. The CDR3 covers 13 residues. The ends lost 3 bases at V and 7 bases at J; junction bases unmatched: 4. CDR3 sequence reads: CASSDLDRGGYTF. In DNA, the CDR3 is TGTGCCAGCAGTGATCTCGACAGGGGTGGCTACACCTTC.

The chain employs TRBV5-6 and TRBJ1-2; tentative D call: TRBD1 (6 bases). Germline CDR1 reads SGHDT; CDR2 reads YYEEEE. The CDR3 spans 14 residues. The V and J ends lost 1 base and 5 bases respectively, with 12 bases between them. Written as DNA, the CDR3 is TGTGCCAGCAGCTTGAAGGACAGTCATTATGGCTACACCTTC. Translation: CASSLKDSHYGYTF.

The chain employs TRBV9 and TRBJ2-3; TRBD1 is a possible D gene (6 bases). Germline V gene data show CDR1 as SGDLS and CDR2 as YYNGEE. The CDR3 spans 14 residues. The V end was cut by 4 bases, the J end by 2 bases, with 11 bases between. CDR3 loop: CASSLWTDTDTQYF. The CDR3 coding sequence is TGTGCCAGCAGCCTATGGACAGACACAGATACGCAGTATTTT.

V gene TRBV5-4 combines with J gene TRBJ1-4, with D tentatively TRBD1 (5 bases). This CDR3 has 15 amino acids. Trimming stripped 3 bases from V and 5 bases from J, with 14 bases between. The germline CDR1 and CDR2 sequences are SGHNT and YYREEE (reference sequence). This CDR3 is CASSSLQVANEKLFF. CDR3 in DNA: TGTGCCAGCAGCTCTTTACAGGTCGCGAATGAAAAACTGTTTTTT.

V usage is TRBV5-8 and J usage is TRBJ2-6; weak D call: TRBD2 (7 bases). V was pared by 4 bases and J by 0 bases, with 17 bases between. Germline CDR1 is SGHTS and CDR2 is YDEGEE. The CDR3 totals 18 residues. The CDR3 DNA reads TGTGCCAGCAGCCACTTGCGGGGGCCTTTCTCTGGGGCCAACGTCCTGACTTTC. Translating gives CASSHLRGPFSGANVLTF.

The chain combines TRBV14 with TRBJ1-1, with 8 bases lining up with TRBD1. The CDR3 sequence is 14 residues long. Germline V gives CDR1 SGHDN, CDR2 FVKESK. After removal of 4 bases from V and 4 bases from J, the junction contained 5 bases not matched to a gene. The DNA of the CDR3 is TGTGCCAGCAGCCCTAGACAGGGGTTCACTGAAGCTTTCTTT. Amino acids: CASSPRQGFTEAFF.

The rearrangement uses TRBV6-1 and TRBJ2-7, with D possibly matching TRBD2 (7 bases). The V end was cut by 1 base, the J end by 11 bases, with 15 bases between. The CDR3 sequence is 13 residues long. CDR1 and CDR2 from the germline V gene are MNHNS and SASEGT. CDR3 protein: CASSEVGEGGEYF. CDR3 in DNA: TGTGCCAGCAGTGAAGTGGGGGAGGGGGGCGAGTACTTC.

On this clone itself: A much larger clone sits a single nucleotide away, making a read error possible. The V gene is TRBV6-5, the J gene TRBJ1-2; D might be TRBD1 (5 bases). CDR3 length: 11 amino acids. Trimming removed 6 bases at V and 4 bases at J, with 6 bases between. The germline CDR1 and CDR2 sequences are MNHEY and SVGAGI. The DNA of the CDR3 is TGTGCCAGCAGAGACAGCTATGGCTACACCTTC. Protein sequence: CASRDSYGYTF.

The genes are TRBV5-1 and TRBJ1-3; TRBD1 might be the D (5 bases). Germline V gives CDR1 SGHRS, CDR2 YFSETQ. The ends were cut back, 4 bases at V and 0 bases at J, with 11 bases in the middle. This CDR3 region has 15 residues. The CDR3 spells CASSVQGSSGNTIYF. CDR3 DNA sequence: TGCGCCAGCAGCGTTCAGGGTAGCTCTGGAAACACCATATATTTT.

The chain carries TRBV24-1 and TRBJ2-7; 7 bases fit TRBD2. Germline V gene lookup returns CDR1 KGHDR and CDR2 SFDVKD. The trim removed 10 bases at V and 8 bases at J, leaving 13 bases unmatched. This CDR3 region has 13 residues. CDR3 amino acids: CATGSSGTLQQYF. In DNA, the CDR3 is TGTGCCACAGGATCCAGCGGGACCCTGCAGCAGTACTTC.

The gene calls are TRBV29-1 and TRBJ2-1, with 12 bases lining up with TRBD2. The CDR3 runs to 14 residues. From germline, CDR1 is SQVTM and CDR2 ANQGSEA. V shed 6 bases and J 9 bases; nucleotides not matched to a gene: 9. CDR3 residues: CSVITTSGSSEQFF. The CDR3 region has the DNA TGCAGCGTGATTACGACTAGCGGGAGTAGTGAGCAGTTCTTC.

The J gene is TRBJ2-7, the V gene TRBV12-3 or TRBV12-4; D uncertain. The CDR3 spans 13 residues. Trimming cost V 3 bases and J 2 bases, with 8 bases left between them. CDR3 in DNA: TGTGCCAGCAGTTTTGTTCGGGCCTACGAGCAGTACTTC. As protein: CASSFVRAYEQYF.

This clone was recorded once. The genes are TRBV6-4 and TRBJ2-3, with D unresolved. This CDR3 has 13 residues. V was cut by 4 bases and J by 2 bases, with 7 bases left in between. CDR1 and CDR2 from the germline V gene are MRHNA and SNTAGT. DNA for the CDR3: TGTGCCAGCAGTGTCGCAGACACAGATACGCAGTATTTT. Amino acids: CASSVADTDTQYF.

The chain carries TRBV6-5 and TRBJ1-2, with 7 bases identical to TRBD1. Germline CDR1 and CDR2: MNHEY and SVGAGI. The CDR3 consists of 15 residues. V was pared by 6 bases and J by 6 bases, with 13 bases of the junction left unmatched. Here the CDR3 reads CASRETGMALDGYTF. The DNA of the CDR3 is TGTGCCAGCAGGGAGACAGGGATGGCCCTGGATGGCTACACCTTC.